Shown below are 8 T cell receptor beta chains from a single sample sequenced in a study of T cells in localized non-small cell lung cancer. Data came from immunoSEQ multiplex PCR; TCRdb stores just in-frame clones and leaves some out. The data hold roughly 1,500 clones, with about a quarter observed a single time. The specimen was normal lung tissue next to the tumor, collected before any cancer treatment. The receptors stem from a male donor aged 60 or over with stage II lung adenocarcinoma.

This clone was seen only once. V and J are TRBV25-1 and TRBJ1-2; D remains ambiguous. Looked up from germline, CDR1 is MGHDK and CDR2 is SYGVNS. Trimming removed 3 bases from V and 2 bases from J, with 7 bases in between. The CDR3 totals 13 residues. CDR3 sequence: CASSESLNYGYTF. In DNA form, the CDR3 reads TGTGCCAGCAGTGAGAGCTTAAACTATGGCTACACCTTC.

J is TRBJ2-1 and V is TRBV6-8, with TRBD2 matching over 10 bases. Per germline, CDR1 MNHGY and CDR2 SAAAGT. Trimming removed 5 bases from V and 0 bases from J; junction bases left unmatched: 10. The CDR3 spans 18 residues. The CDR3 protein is CASSGPSGSVSSYNEQFF. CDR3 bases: TGTGCCAGCAGTGGGCCTAGCGGGAGCGTCAGCTCCTACAATGAGCAGTTCTTC.

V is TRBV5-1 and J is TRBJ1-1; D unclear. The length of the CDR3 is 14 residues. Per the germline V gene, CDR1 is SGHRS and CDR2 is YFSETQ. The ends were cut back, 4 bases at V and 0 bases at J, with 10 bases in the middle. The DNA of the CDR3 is TGCGCCAGCAGCGTGGGAACCCTGAACACTGAAGCTTTCTTT. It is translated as CASSVGTLNTEAFF.

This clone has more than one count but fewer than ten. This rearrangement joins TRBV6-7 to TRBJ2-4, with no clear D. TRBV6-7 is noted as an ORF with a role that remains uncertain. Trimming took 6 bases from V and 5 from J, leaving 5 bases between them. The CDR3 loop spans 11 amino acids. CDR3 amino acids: CASSAQNIQYF. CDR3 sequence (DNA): TGTGCCAGCAGCGCCCAAAACATTCAGTACTTC.

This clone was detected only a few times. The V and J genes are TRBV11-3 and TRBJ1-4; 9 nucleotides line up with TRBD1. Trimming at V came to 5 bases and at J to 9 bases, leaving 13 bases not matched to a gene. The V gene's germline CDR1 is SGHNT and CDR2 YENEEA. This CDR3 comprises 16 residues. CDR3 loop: CASSTRWDRESQKLFF. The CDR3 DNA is TGTGCCAGCAGCACACGATGGGACAGGGAATCCCAAAAACTGTTTTTT.

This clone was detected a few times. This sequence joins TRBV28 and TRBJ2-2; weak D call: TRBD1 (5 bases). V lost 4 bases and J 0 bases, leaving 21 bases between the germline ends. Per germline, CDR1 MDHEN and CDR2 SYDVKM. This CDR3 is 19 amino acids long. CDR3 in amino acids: CASSYSLKETVTNTGELFF. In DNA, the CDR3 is TGTGCCAGCAGTTACTCGTTGAAGGAGACAGTTACGAACACCGGGGAGCTGTTTTTT. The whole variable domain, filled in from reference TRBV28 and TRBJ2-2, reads DVKVTQSSRYLVKRTGEKVFLECVQDMDHENMFWYRQDPGLGLRLIYFSYDVKMKEKGDIPEGYSVSREKKERFSLILESASTNQTSMYLCASSYSLKETVTNTGELFFGEGSRLTVL.

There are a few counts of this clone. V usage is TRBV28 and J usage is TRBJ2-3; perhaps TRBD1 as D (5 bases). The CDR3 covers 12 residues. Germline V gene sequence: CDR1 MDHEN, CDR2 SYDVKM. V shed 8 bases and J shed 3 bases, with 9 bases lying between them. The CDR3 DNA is TGTGCCAGCGGGGCAGGGACAGATACGCAGTATTTT. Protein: CASGAGTDTQYF. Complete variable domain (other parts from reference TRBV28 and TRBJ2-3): DVKVTQSSRYLVKRTGEKVFLECVQDMDHENMFWYRQDPGLGLRLIYFSYDVKMKEKGDIPEGYSVSREKKERFSLILESASTNQTSMYLCASGAGTDTQYFGPGTRLTVL.

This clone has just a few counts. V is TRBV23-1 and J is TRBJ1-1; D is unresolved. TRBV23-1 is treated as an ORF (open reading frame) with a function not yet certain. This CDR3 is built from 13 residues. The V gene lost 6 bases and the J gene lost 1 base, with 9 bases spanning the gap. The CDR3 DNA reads TGCGCCAGCAGCCCCCTGGAGAACACTGAAGCTTTCTTT. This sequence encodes CASSPLENTEAFF.